The 7 T cell receptor beta chains reported below all come from one sample, sequenced in a study of human T cells and chemical hapten exposure. Time point meaning: pre-sensitization, week 0. Treatment given: therapeutic diphenylcyclopropenone sensitization with weekly scalp DPC. MiXCR was run by TCRdb on the RACE reads, yielding one entry per CDR3 protein. The sample contains 300,000 to 450,000 distinct CDR3 sequences, 5.1% of which appear only once. The sample here was whole blood, taken in connection with sensitization to the hapten diphenylcyclopropenone (DPC). The receptors were gathered from a woman aged 45-59 years with alopecia areata. Some clones in this sample may be carry-over from other donors' samples.

This clonotype was seen a few times. V and J are TRBV7-2 and TRBJ1-5, with 8 bases lining up with TRBD1. Trimming took 0 bases from V and 3 from J; bases not matched to a gene: 4. CDR3 length: 16 residues. The V gene's germline CDR1 is SGHTA and CDR2 FQGNSA. For the CDR3, the DNA is TGTGCCAGCAGCTTAGCGGCAGGGGGCGTCAATCAGCCCCAGCATTTT. This codes for CASSLAAGGVNQPQHF.

V is TRBV12-3 or TRBV12-4 and J is TRBJ1-5, with 7 bases matching TRBD1. This CDR3 has 15 residues. V trimming: 4 bases; J trimming: 1 base; junction bases outside the gene matches: 4. This CDR3 reads CASSYRQGSNQPQHF. The DNA for the CDR3 is TGTGCCAGCAGTTACCGACAGGGAAGCAATCAGCCCCAGCATTTT.

This clonotype turned up a few times. The chain has TRBV7-2 and TRBJ2-3; tentative D call: TRBD2 (7 bases). CDR1 is SGHTA, CDR2 FQGNSA, per germline. The V gene lost 0 bases and the J gene lost 3 bases, with 19 bases spanning the gap. This CDR3 comprises 18 residues. The CDR3 spells CASSLAPVGGGGTDTQYF. The DNA for the CDR3 is TGTGCCAGCAGCTTAGCCCCCGTGGGCGGGGGCGGGACAGATACGCAGTATTTT.

This clonotype has just a few counts. The chain couples TRBV6-6 to TRBJ2-3, with TRBD1 matching 10 bases. V gave up 8 bases and J gave up 6 bases; unmatched junction bases: 5. From germline, CDR1 is MNHNY and CDR2 SVGAGI (reference sequence). The CDR3 length is 13 residues. CDR3 amino acids: CASGQGGYDTQYF. The CDR3 nucleotides are TGTGCCAGCGGACAGGGGGGATATGATACGCAGTATTTT.

This clonotype was recorded at least ten times. This sequence joins TRBV28 and TRBJ2-7, with D possibly being TRBD2 (6 bases). The CDR3 spans 15 residues. With 6 bases removed from V and 5 bases from J, the gap between germline ends came to 20 bases. Germline assignment: CDR1 MDHEN and CDR2 SYDVKM. The CDR3 protein is CASSRGTSWGNEQYF. CDR3 nucleotides: TGTGCCAGCAGCCGCGGGACGTCCTGGGGAAACGAGCAGTACTTC.

DNA for the CDR3: TGTGCCAGCAGTTTAACTAGCGGGAGGGGGTACAATGAGCAGTTCTTC. It yields the protein CASSLTSGRGYNEQFF. The chain joins TRBV28 to TRBJ2-1; 13 positions agree with TRBD2. CDR1 and CDR2 from the germline V gene are MDHEN and SYDVKM. J lost 4 bases, V lost 2 bases, and 2 bases had no gene match. The CDR3 is 16 residues long.

The CDR3 sequence is CASTQARNTEAFF. Here the CDR3 DNA reads TGTGCCAGCACCCAAGCCAGGAACACTGAAGCTTTCTTT. The chain employs TRBV12-3 or TRBV12-4 and TRBJ1-1; no clear D. This CDR3 is 13 amino acids long. The ends were cut back, 7 bases at V and 1 base at J, with 10 bases in the middle.